These 12 T cell receptor beta chains came from one sample sequenced in a study of glioma-infiltrating T cells after dendritic cell vaccination. Repertoires were generated with immunoSEQ multiplex PCR, while TCRdb's copy carries only in-frame clones and drops some. The profile shows approximately 62,000 clones, around 86% of them singletons. Time point meaning: after dendritic cell vaccination, including at tumor progression/relapse. Here the sequenced sample was blood, taken after dendritic cell vaccination. The receptor set was obtained from a human donor with glioblastoma.

This chain connects TRBV11-3 to TRBJ1-3, with 7 bases matching TRBD1. J gave up 0 bases and V 4 bases, and 6 bases lay outside the gene matches. Germline CDR1 reads SGHNT; CDR2 reads YENEEA. There are 16 residues in the CDR3. DNA for the CDR3: TGTGCCAGCAGCTCCCCTCGACAGGGCTCTGGAAACACCATATATTTT. This encodes CASSSPRQGSGNTIYF.

The J gene is TRBJ2-5, the V gene TRBV5-4; 10 nucleotides align to TRBD2. The J call may be faulty, since TRBJ2-7 better matches the DNA end. The CDR3 runs 19 residues. In germline, CDR1 is SGHNT, CDR2 YYREEE (reference sequence). CDR3 region: CASSLEVPEFLAGVYEQYF. DNA of the CDR3: TGTGCCAGCAGCTTGGAGGTGCCAGAGTTCCTAGCGGGAGTTTACGAGCAGTACTTC.

The J gene is TRBJ2-1, the V gene TRBV27; 8 nucleotides match TRBD2. CDR1 is MNHEY, CDR2 SMNVEV, per germline (reference sequence). With 3 bases clipped from V and 9 bases from J, the junction kept 10 bases outside the gene matches. CDR3 length: 15 residues. The CDR3 DNA reads TGTGCCAGCAGTTTCAGTAGCGGGGTTTATGGTGAGCAGTTCTTC. As protein: CASSFSSGVYGEQFF.

The rearrangement joins TRBV7-3 to TRBJ2-7, with a weak D call TRBD2 (7 bases). CDR1 and CDR2 from the germline V gene are SGHTA and FQGTGA. This CDR3 comprises 15 residues. V lost 5 bases and J lost 0, with 14 bases in between. DNA of the CDR3: TGTGCCAGCAGCCCCCGCGGGGGCCTCTCCTACGAGCAGTACTTC. It specifies CASSPRGGLSYEQYF. Drawing the rest from reference TRBV7-3 and TRBJ2-7, the complete variable domain is GAGVSQTPSNKVTEKGKYVELRCDPISGHTALYWYRQSLGQGPEFLIYFQGTGAADDSGLPNDRFFAVRPEGSVSTLKIQRTERGDSAVYLCASSPRGGLSYEQYFGPGTRLTVT.

This clone came up once. This chain joins TRBV6-5 and TRBJ1-1; perhaps TRBD1 as D (6 bases). Trimming removed 4 bases from V and 8 bases from J, with 17 bases in between. The germline gives CDR1 MNHEY, CDR2 SVGAGI. The CDR3 consists of 14 residues. Here the CDR3 DNA reads TGTGCCAGCAGTTTGGGGACACCCGGGAGGGAAGCTTTCTTT. Protein: CASSLGTPGREAFF.

This chain connects TRBV7-9 to TRBJ2-1; 9 bases are a match to TRBD2. Germline values: CDR1 SEHNR, CDR2 FQNEAQ (reference sequence). The CDR3 is 12 amino acids. With V trimmed by 5 bases and J by 9 bases, 2 bases remained unmatched. In DNA form, the CDR3 reads TGTGCCAGCAGCGCGACTAGCGGTGAGCAGTTCTTC. It yields the protein CASSATSGEQFF.

The chain links TRBV18 to TRBJ2-7; D might be TRBD2 (5 bases). Trimming left V 6 bases short and J 3 bases short, with 18 bases between. CDR3 length: 15 amino acids. Germline V CDR1 and CDR2: KGHSH, LQKENI. The CDR3 nucleotides are TGTGCCAGCTCGCCGGACTCCTTTTCTCTCTACGAGCAGTACTTC. Protein sequence: CASSPDSFSLYEQYF.

This chain uses TRBV11-2 with TRBJ1-1, with 10 bases identical to TRBD1. From germline, CDR1 is SGHAT and CDR2 FQNNGV. V was pared by 7 bases and J by 5 bases, with 16 bases of the junction left unmatched. This CDR3 has 17 residues. In nucleotides, the CDR3 is TGTGCCAGCAAAGACGACAGGGGGCTTCTTAGGGGGACTGAAGCTTTCTTT. It is translated as CASKDDRGLLRGTEAFF.

The chain recombines TRBV6-5 with TRBJ2-7; D is perhaps TRBD2 (7 bases). The CDR3 sequence is 15 residues long. V lost 6 bases, J lost 2 bases, and 17 bases lay in between. CDR1 is MNHEY and CDR2 is SVGAGI in the germline V gene. The CDR3: CASRPPRGRAYEQYF. CDR3 nucleotide sequence: TGTGCCAGCAGGCCCCCTAGGGGGAGGGCCTACGAGCAGTACTTC.

This clone was seen only once. The chain employs TRBV6-1 and TRBJ1-5; TRBD1 aligns across 10 bases. The trim removed 6 bases at V and 0 bases at J, leaving 2 bases unmatched. CDR1 and CDR2 (germline): MNHNS, SASEGT. The CDR3 runs 15 residues. The CDR3 nucleotides are TGTGCCAGCAGAGGACAGGGGGTTAGCAATCAGCCCCAGCATTTT. This encodes CASRGQGVSNQPQHF.

The genes are TRBV2 and TRBJ1-1; 8 nucleotides match TRBD1. This CDR3 spans 17 amino acids. Germline CDR1 SNHLY, CDR2 FYNNEI. With 4 bases clipped from V and 5 bases from J, the junction kept 15 bases outside the gene matches. In nucleotides, the CDR3 is TGTGCCAGCAGTGCTAGCGCCAGGGGGCAGGTTGGAACTGAAGCTTTCTTT. Amino acids: CASSASARGQVGTEAFF.

V and J are TRBV6-5 and TRBJ1-5; D uncertain. Germline lookup yields CDR1 MNHEY and CDR2 SVGAGI. This CDR3 comprises 14 residues. V was trimmed by 6 bases and J by 7 bases, leaving 16 bases between them. DNA for the CDR3: TGTGCCAGCAGCCGACGAGGAGGCTACCAGCCCCAGCATTTT. This encodes CASSRRGGYQPQHF.